The sequence of this T cell receptor beta chain was determined in a study of CD8 T cells in ankylosing spondylitis. The study's findings and limits: Blood of patients with ankylosing spondylitis appeared to be characterized by a TCR beta motif of eight highly homologous variants.

TCRdb recomputed calls from the 5' RACE reads with MiXCR, one row per CDR3 protein. The sample comprises fewer than 650,000 distinct CDR3 sequences, about 12% of which are singletons, and 6.8% rests with the top ten. This clonotype was detected ten times or more. The antigen remains unidentified. The CDR3 covers 17 residues. Germline CDR1 and CDR2: MNHNS and SASEGT. After removal of 6 bases from V and 0 bases from J, the junction contained 11 bases not matched to a gene. The receptor was isolated from a male donor with ankylosing spondylitis. The chain links TRBV6-1 to TRBJ2-7, with 10 bases matching TRBD2. Sequencing was carried out using blood, either unsorted or a sorted T cell fraction (not recorded which). The CDR3 protein is CASRSGLSGRSSYEQYV. The CDR3 nucleotides are TGTGCCAGCAGGTCGGGGCTTAGCGGGAGGAGCTCCTACGAGCAGTACGTC.